The entry below describes one T cell receptor (beta chain). Libraries were prepared by immunoSEQ multiplex PCR; TCRdb keeps only in-frame clonotypes and omits some of them. This repertoire shows roughly 47,000 clones, 75% to 90% found once; its top ten account for about 7.3%. This entry is derived from a study of blood T cell repertoires in COVID-19. The overall study: Nucleic acid was either cDNA or gDNA, and it came from T cells, B-cell-depleted T cells, or PBMCs.

The TCR comes from a man aged 50 to 60 with acute or convalescent COVID-19. The sample taken for sequencing was peripheral blood.

CDR3 region: CASTFDRGLSNSPLHF. The CDR3 nucleotides read TGTGCCAGTACCTTTGACAGGGGGCTCTCTAATTCACCCCTCCACTTT. The gene calls are TRBV19 and TRBJ1-6; 10 bases fit TRBD1. The germline V gene has CDR1 LNHDA and CDR2 SQIVND (reference sequence). This CDR3 is 16 amino acids long. After removal of 7 bases from V and 6 bases from J, the junction contained 9 bases not matched to a gene.